The 7 T cell receptor beta chains given below trace back to one sample, sequenced in a study of CD8+CD57+ T cells in acquired aplastic anemia. Both TCR beta VDJ combination and CDR3 sequence profiling were carried out. Genomic DNA was the template for this profiling. TCRdb re-called the reads with MiXCR, one entry per CDR3 protein. The sample has approximately 170,000 distinct CDR3 sequences; 50% to 55% are singletons. The sample taken for sequencing was sorted CD4+, CD8+, or CD8+CD57+ T cells (not recorded which) from PBMCs. The receptor source for this set is a human donor in good health, serving as a control.

This chain joins TRBV20-1 and TRBJ1-1; D call uncertain. The CDR3 contains 14 residues. V lost 6 bases to trimming and J lost 0 bases, with 14 bases between them. Germline assignment: CDR1 DFQATT and CDR2 SNEGSKA (reference sequence). CDR3 in DNA: TGCAGTGCAGAGGGTCGGGTGATGAACACTGAAGCTTTCTTT. It translates to CSAEGRVMNTEAFF.

In this sample, this clonotype turned up many times. This sequence joins TRBV3-1 and TRBJ2-5, with D tentatively TRBD1 (7 bases). CDR3 length equals 14 residues. CDR1 LGHDT and CDR2 YNNKEL come from the germline V gene (reference sequence). V was pared by 3 bases and J by 2 bases, with 10 bases between. The CDR3 reads CASSQAGGQETQYF. CDR3 in DNA: TGTGCCAGCAGCCAGGCAGGGGGGCAAGAGACCCAGTACTTC.

Ten or more counts support this clonotype. V is TRBV28 and J is TRBJ1-6; no definite D call. Trimming cost V 6 bases and J 7 bases, with 13 bases left between them. CDR3 length: 14 amino acids. Germline loops: CDR1 MDHEN, CDR2 SYDVKM. The CDR3 region is CASSPDGKNSPLHF. For the CDR3, the DNA is TGTGCCAGCAGCCCGGACGGGAAAAATTCACCCCTCCACTTT. The whole variable domain, remainder taken from reference TRBV28 and TRBJ1-6, is DVKVTQSSRYLVKRTGEKVFLECVQDMDHENMFWYRQDPGLGLRLIYFSYDVKMKEKGDIPEGYSVSREKKERFSLILESASTNQTSMYLCASSPDGKNSPLHFGNGTRLTVT.

The sample holds a few counts of this clonotype. A read error may explain this, as a much larger clone is one base away. This chain joins TRBV9 and TRBJ2-5; 8 bases match TRBD2. This CDR3 comprises 17 residues. After removal of 0 bases from V and 7 bases from J, the junction contained 14 bases not matched to a gene. Germline CDR1 is SGDLS and CDR2 is YYNGEE. The CDR3 DNA follows: TGTGCCAGCAGCGTAGCGGGGGGGGGGGTCGGTCACGGGACCCAGTACTTC. This encodes CASSVAGGGVGHGTQYF. The full variable domain, rest sourced from reference TRBV9 and TRBJ2-5, is DSGVTQTPKHLITATGQRVTLRCSPRSGDLSVYWYQQSLDQGLQFLIQYYNGEERAKGNILERFSAQQFPDLHSELNLSSLELGDSALYFCASSVAGGGVGHGTQYFGPGTRLLVL.

V is TRBV7-9 and J is TRBJ1-1; D remains unclear. This CDR3 comprises 18 residues. Trimming shortened V by 1 base and J by 5 bases, and 23 bases separated the two germline ends. Germline V CDR1 and CDR2: SEHNR, FQNEAQ (reference sequence). CDR3 nucleotides: TGTGCCAGCAGCTTAGGAGATGCGGGGTCCCGAACGAGGACTGAAGCTTTCTTT. Residues: CASSLGDAGSRTRTEAFF.

Of note for this clonotype: Because the CDR3 is missing its conserved closing phenylalanine or tryptophan, this is likely a read error. The CDR3 region has the DNA TGCGCCAGCAACGCCGGGACAGGGTTCGAGCAGTACTCC. It translates to CASNAGTGFEQYS. This chain uses TRBV10-2 with TRBJ2-7; 9 bases match TRBD1. The CDR3 is 13 residues long. Trimming took 7 bases from V and 6 from J; bases not matched to a gene: 7. Germline V CDR1 and CDR2: WSHSY, SAAADI.

The chain is built from TRBV19 and TRBJ1-3; D is undetermined. Between the trimmed V and J ends, which lost 6 bases and 0 bases, there was a span of 12 bases. The germline gives CDR1 LNHDA, CDR2 SQIVND (reference sequence). This CDR3 comprises 15 residues. The CDR3 DNA reads TGTGCCAGTAGCTTAAACAGAGTCTCTGGAAACACCATATATTTT. Its translation is CASSLNRVSGNTIYF.